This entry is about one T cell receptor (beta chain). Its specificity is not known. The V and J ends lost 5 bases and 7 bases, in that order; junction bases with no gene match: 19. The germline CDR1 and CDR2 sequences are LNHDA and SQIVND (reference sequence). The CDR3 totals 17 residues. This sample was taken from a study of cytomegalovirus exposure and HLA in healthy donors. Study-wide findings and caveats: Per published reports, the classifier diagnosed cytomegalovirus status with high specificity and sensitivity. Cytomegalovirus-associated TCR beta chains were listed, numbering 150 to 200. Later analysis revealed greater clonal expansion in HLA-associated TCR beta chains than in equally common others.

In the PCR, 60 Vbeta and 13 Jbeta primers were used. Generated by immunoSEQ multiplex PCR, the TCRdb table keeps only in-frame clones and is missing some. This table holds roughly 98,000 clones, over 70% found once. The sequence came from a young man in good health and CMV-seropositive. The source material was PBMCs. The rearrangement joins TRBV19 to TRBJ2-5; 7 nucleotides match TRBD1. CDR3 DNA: TGTGCCAGTAGTTTGAAACCTGGGACAGTCGTAAGGGGGACCCAGTACTTC. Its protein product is CASSLKPGTVVRGTQYF.